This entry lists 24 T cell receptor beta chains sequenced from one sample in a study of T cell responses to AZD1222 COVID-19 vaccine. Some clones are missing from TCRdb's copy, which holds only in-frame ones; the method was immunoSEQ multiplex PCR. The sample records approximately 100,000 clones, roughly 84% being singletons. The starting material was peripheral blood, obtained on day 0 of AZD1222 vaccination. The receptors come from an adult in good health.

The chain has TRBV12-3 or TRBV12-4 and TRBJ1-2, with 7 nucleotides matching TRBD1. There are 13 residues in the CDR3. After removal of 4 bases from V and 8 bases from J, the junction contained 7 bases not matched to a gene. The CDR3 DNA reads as TGTGCCAGCAGTTATCGGGACAGACGCGGCTACACCTTC. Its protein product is CASSYRDRRGYTF.

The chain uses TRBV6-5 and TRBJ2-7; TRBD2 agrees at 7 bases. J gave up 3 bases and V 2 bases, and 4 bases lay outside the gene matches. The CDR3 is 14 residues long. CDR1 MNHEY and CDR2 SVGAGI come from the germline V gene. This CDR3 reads CASSYGGGSYEQYF. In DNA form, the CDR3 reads TGTGCCAGCAGTTACGGAGGCGGGAGCTACGAGCAGTACTTC.

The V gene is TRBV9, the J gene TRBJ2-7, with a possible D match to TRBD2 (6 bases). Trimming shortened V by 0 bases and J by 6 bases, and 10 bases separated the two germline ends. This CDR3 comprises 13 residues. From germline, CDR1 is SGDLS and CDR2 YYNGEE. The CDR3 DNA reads TGTGCCAGCAGCGTAGATACTAGCACCGAGCAGTACTTC. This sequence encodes CASSVDTSTEQYF.

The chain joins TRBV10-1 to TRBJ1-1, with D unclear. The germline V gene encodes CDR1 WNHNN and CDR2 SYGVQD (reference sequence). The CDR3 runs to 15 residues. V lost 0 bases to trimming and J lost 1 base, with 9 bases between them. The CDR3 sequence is CASSESPGGNTEAFF. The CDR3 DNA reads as TGCGCCAGCAGTGAGTCGCCGGGAGGGAACACTGAAGCTTTCTTT.

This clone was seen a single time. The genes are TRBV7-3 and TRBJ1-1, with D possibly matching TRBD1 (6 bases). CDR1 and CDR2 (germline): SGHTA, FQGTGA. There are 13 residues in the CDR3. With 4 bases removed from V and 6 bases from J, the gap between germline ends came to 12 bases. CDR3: CASSSSPGAEAFF. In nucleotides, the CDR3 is TGTGCCAGCAGCTCGTCCCCAGGGGCTGAAGCTTTCTTT. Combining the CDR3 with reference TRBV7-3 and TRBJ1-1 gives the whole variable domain GAGVSQTPSNKVTEKGKYVELRCDPISGHTALYWYRQSLGQGPEFLIYFQGTGAADDSGLPNDRFFAVRPEGSVSTLKIQRTERGDSAVYLCASSSSPGAEAFFGQGTRLTVV.

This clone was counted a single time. CDR3 region: CASSIGRQAYSRPQHF. DNA for the CDR3: TGTGCCAGTAGTATAGGAAGACAGGCCTATTCGCGGCCCCAGCATTTT. V usage is TRBV19 and J usage is TRBJ1-5; possible D gene TRBD1, 6 bases. This CDR3 is 16 amino acids long. The V gene lost 1 base and the J gene lost 9 bases, with 19 bases spanning the gap. Germline values: CDR1 LNHDA, CDR2 SQIVND (reference sequence).

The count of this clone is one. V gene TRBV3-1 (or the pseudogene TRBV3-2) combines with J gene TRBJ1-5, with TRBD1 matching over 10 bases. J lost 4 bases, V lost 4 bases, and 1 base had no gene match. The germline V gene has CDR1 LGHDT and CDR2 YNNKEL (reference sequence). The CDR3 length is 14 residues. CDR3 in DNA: TGTGCCAGCAGCCTGGGACAGGGGAATCAGCCCCAGCATTTT. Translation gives CASSLGQGNQPQHF.

CDR3 sequence: CASSLVVGTITYEQYF. The CDR3 bases are TGCGCCAGCAGCTTGGTGGTCGGGACTATAACCTACGAGCAGTACTTC. The rearrangement joins TRBV5-1 to TRBJ2-7; TRBD2 agrees at 7 bases. V lost 0 bases, J lost 2 bases, and 8 bases stayed unmatched. The CDR3 covers 16 residues. Germline lookup yields CDR1 SGHRS and CDR2 YFSETQ.

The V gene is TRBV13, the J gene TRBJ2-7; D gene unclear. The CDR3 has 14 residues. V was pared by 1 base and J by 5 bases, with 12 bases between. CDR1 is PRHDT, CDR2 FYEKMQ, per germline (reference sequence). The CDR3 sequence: CASSLVAFNDEQYF. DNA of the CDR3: TGTGCCAGCAGCTTAGTGGCCTTTAACGACGAGCAGTACTTC. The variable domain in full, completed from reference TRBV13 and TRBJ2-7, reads AAGVIQSPRHLIKEKRETATLKCYPIPRHDTVYWYQQGPGQDPQFLISFYEKMQSDKGSIPDRFSAQQFSDYHSELNMSSLELGDSALYFCASSLVAFNDEQYFGPGTRLTVT.

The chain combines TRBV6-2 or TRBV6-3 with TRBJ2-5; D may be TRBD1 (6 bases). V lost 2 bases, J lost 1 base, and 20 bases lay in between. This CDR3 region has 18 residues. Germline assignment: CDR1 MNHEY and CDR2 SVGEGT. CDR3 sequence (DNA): TGTGCCAGCAGTTACACCGAGGGTAGAGGGGGACCCCAAGAGACCCAGTACTTC. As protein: CASSYTEGRGGPQETQYF.

The CDR3 region has the DNA TGTGCCAGCCGTCTCCGGGGAACAGATACGCAGTATTTT. This gives the protein CASRLRGTDTQYF. The chain uses TRBV27 and TRBJ2-3; D perhaps matches TRBD2 (5 bases). V gave up 8 bases and J gave up 3 bases, with 12 bases separating them. Germline lookup yields CDR1 MNHEY and CDR2 SMNVEV (reference sequence). CDR3 length equals 13 residues.

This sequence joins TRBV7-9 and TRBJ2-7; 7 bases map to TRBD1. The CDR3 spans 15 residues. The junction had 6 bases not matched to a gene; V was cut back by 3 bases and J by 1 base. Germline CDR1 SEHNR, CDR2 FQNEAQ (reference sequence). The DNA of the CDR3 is TGTGCCAGCAGCTTGGCCAGGGACAGATCCTACGAGCAGTACTTC. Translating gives CASSLARDRSYEQYF.

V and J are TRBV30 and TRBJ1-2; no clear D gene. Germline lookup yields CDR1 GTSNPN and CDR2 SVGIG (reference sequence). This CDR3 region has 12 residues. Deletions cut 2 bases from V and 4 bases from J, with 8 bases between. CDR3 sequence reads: CAWSLAAYGYTF. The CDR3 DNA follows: TGTGCCTGGAGTTTGGCTGCCTATGGCTACACCTTC.

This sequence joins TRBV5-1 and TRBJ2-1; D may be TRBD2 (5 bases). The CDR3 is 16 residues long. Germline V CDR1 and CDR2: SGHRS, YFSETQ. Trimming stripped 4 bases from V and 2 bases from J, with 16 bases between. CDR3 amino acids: CASSPREGGTYNEQFF. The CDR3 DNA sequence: TGCGCCAGCAGCCCCCGTGAGGGCGGAACCTACAATGAGCAGTTCTTC.

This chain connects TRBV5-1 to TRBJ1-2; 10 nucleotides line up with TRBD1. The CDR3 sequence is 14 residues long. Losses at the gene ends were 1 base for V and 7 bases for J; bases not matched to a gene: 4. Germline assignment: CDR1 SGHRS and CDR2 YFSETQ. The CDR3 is CASSLLGTGVGYTF. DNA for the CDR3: TGCGCCAGCAGCTTGTTGGGGACAGGGGTTGGCTACACCTTC.

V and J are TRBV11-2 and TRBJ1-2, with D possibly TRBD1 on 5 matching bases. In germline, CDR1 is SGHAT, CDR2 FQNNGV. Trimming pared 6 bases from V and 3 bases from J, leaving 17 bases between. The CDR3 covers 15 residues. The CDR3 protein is CASRPRGGKHYGYTF. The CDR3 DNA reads TGTGCCAGCAGACCCCGGGGGGGAAAGCACTATGGCTACACCTTC. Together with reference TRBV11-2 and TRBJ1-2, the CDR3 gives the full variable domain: EAGVAQSPRYKIIEKRQSVAFWCNPISGHATLYWYQQILGQGPKLLIQFQNNGVVDDSQLPKDRFSAERLKGVDSTLKIQPAKLEDSAVYLCASRPRGGKHYGYTFGSGTRLTVV.

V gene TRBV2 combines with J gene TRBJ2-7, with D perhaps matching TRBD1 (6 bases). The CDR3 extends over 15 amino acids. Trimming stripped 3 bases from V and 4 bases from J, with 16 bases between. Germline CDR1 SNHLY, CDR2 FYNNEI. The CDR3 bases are TGTGCCAGCAGTGATCCGGCCAGGGGTAGGTACGAGCAGTACTTC. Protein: CASSDPARGRYEQYF.

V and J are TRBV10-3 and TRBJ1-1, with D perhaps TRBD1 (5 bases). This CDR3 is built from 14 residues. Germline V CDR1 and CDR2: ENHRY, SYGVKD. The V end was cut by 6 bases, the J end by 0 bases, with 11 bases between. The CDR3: CAIRTGTMNTEAFF. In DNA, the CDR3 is TGTGCCATCAGGACCGGGACTATGAACACTGAAGCTTTCTTT.

CDR3 bases: TGTGCCATCAGTCCGGGACAGGGCCAGTATGGCTACACCTTC. As protein: CAISPGQGQYGYTF. V usage is TRBV10-3 and J usage is TRBJ1-2; 9 bases match TRBD1. In germline, CDR1 is ENHRY, CDR2 SYGVKD. The CDR3 contains 14 residues. Trimming removed 5 bases from V and 5 bases from J; junction bases left unmatched: 6.

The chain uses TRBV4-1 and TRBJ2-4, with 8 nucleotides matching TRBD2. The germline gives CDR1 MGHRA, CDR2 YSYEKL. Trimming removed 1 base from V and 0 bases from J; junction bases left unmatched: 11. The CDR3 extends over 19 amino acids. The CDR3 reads CASSQVVGRDFLAKNIQYF. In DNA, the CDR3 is TGCGCCAGCAGCCAAGTGGTCGGGAGGGACTTTCTAGCCAAAAACATTCAGTACTTC.

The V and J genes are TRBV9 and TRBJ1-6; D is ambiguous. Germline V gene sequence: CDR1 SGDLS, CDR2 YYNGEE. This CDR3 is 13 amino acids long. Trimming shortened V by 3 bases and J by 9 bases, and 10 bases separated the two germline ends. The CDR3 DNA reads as TGTGCCAGCAGCGCTGACGTGAGTTCACCCCTCCACTTT. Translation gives CASSADVSSPLHF. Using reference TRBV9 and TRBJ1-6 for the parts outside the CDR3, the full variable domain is DSGVTQTPKHLITATGQRVTLRCSPRSGDLSVYWYQQSLDQGLQFLIQYYNGEERAKGNILERFSAQQFPDLHSELNLSSLELGDSALYFCASSADVSSPLHFGNGTRLTVT.

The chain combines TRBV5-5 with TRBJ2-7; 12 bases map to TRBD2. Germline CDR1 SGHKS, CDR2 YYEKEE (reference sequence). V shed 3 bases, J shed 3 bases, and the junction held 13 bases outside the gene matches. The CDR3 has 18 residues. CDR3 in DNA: TGTGCCAGCAGCTACGGACTAGCGGGACCAACGGGGTACTACGAGCAGTACTTC. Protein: CASSYGLAGPTGYYEQYF.

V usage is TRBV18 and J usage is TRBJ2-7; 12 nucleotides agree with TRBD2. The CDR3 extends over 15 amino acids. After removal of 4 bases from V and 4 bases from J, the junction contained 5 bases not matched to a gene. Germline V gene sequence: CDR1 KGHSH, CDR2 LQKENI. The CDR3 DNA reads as TGTGCCAGCTCACAGACTAGCGGGAGTGATTACGAGCAGTACTTC. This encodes CASSQTSGSDYEQYF.

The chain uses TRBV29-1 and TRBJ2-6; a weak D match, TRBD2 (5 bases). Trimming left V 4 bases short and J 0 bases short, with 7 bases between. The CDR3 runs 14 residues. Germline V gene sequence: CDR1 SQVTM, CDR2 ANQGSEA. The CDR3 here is CSVGTASGANVLTF. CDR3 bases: TGCAGCGTTGGGACTGCCTCTGGGGCCAACGTCCTGACTTTC.